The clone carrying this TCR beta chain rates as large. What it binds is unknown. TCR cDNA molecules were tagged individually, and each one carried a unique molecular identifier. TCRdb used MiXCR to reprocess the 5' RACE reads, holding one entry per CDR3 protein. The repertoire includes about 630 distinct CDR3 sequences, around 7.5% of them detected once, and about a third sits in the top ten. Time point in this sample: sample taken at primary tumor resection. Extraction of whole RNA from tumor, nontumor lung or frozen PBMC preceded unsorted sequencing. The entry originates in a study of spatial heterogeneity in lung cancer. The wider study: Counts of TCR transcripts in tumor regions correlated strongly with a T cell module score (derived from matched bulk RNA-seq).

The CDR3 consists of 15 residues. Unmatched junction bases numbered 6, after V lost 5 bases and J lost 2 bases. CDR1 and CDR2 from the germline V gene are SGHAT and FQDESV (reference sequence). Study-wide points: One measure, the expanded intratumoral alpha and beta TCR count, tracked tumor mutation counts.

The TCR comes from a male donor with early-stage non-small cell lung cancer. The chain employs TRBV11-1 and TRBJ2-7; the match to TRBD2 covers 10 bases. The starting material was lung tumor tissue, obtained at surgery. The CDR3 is CASSRSSGGAYEQYF. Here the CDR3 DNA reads TGTGCCAGCAGCAGATCTAGCGGGGGAGCCTACGAGCAGTACTTC.